This record concerns one TCR beta chain sequence. PCR employed 60 Vbeta and 13 Jbeta primers. Here immunoSEQ multiplex PCR was the method, and the copy in TCRdb shows in-frame clones only, minus some. Of fewer than 150,000 clones listed, roughly 73% are singletons. This sample is drawn from a study of cytomegalovirus exposure and HLA in healthy donors. Study details: From about 200 million T cells, an earlier analysis saw approximately 110 million unique TCR beta sequences. For the roughly 400 genotyped donors, 80% to 90% fell within the Caucasian-associated ancestry cluster.

The CMV serostatus of this donor was not recorded. V shed 4 bases and J 4 bases; nucleotides not matched to a gene: 6. This CDR3 is 15 amino acids long. From germline, CDR1 is SEHNR and CDR2 FQNEAQ (reference sequence). This chain uses TRBV7-9 with TRBJ2-7, with 11 bases identical to TRBD1. Sequencing was performed on PBMCs. The TCR sequence derives from a human donor in good health. The CDR3 sequence: CASSYRDRGSYEQYF. The CDR3 region has the DNA TGTGCCAGCAGCTACCGGGACAGGGGGTCTTACGAGCAGTACTTC.